This paragraph covers one T cell receptor (beta chain) sequence. Its antigen is unidentified. This specimen belongs to a study of PD-1 blockade in classical Hodgkin lymphoma. Broader study findings: Complete responders had baseline diversity similar to newly diagnosed patients.

Assay: immunoSEQ multiplex PCR; the TCRdb copy retains only in-frame clones and omits some. The data show about 40,000 clones, with 60% to 85% seen just once and approximately 11% held by the top ten. CDR1 is MGHRA and CDR2 is YSYEKL in the germline V gene. V lost 2 bases and J lost 7; bases outside the gene matches: 5. The CDR3 consists of 13 residues. All patients relapsed after autologous stem cell transplantation, and brentuximab vedotin exposure varied. The sequencing here drew on peripheral blood mononuclear cells (PBMCs), taken at baseline. The genes are TRBV4-1 and TRBJ2-7; TRBD2 matches at 7 bases. The TCR sequence derives from a human donor with classical Hodgkin lymphoma. The CDR3 nucleotides read TGCGCCAGCAGCCAACGGACTAGTTGGGAGCAGTACTTC. The encoded protein is CASSQRTSWEQYF.